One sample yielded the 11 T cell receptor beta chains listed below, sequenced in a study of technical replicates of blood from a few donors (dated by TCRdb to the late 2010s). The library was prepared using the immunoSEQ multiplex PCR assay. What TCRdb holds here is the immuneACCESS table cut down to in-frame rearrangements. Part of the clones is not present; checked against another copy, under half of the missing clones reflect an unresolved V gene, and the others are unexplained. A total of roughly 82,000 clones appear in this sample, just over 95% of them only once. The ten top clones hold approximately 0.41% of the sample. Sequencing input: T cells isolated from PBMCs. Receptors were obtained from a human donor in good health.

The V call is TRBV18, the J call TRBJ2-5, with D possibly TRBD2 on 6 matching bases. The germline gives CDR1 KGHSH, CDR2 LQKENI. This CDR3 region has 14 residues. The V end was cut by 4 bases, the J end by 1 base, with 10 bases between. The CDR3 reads CASSLSGAQETQYF. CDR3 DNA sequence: TGTGCCAGCTCACTGTCGGGAGCCCAAGAGACCCAGTACTTC.

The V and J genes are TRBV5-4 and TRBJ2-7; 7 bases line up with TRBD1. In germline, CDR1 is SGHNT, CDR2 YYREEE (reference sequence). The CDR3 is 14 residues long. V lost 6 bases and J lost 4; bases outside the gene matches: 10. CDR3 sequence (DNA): TGTGCCAGCAACCTCGGGGACAGCCCTTACGAGCAGTACTTC. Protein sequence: CASNLGDSPYEQYF.

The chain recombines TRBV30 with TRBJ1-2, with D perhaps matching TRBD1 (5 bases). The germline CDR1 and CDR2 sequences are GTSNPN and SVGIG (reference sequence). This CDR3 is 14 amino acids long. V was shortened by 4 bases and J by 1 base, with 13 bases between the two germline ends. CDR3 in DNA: TGTGCCTGGATCCCGGAGGGGTATAACTATGGCTACACCTTC. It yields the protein CAWIPEGYNYGYTF.

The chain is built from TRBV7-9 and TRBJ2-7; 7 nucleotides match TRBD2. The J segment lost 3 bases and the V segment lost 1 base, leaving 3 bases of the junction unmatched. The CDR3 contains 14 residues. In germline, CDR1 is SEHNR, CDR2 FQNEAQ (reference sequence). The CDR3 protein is CASSLDKRGYEQYF. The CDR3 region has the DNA TGTGCCAGCAGCTTAGATAAGCGGGGCTACGAGCAGTACTTC. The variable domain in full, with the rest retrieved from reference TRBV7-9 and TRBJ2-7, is DTGVSQNPRHKITKRGQNVTFRCDPISEHNRLYWYRQTLGQGPEFLTYFQNEAQLEKSRLLSDRFSAERPKGSFSTLEIQRTEQGDSAMYLCASSLDKRGYEQYFGPGTRLTVT.

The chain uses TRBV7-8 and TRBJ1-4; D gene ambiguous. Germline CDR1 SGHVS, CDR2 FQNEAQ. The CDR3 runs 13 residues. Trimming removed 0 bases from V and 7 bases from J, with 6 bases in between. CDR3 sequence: CASSLALSEKLFF. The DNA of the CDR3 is TGTGCCAGCAGCTTAGCGCTTAGTGAAAAACTGTTTTTT.

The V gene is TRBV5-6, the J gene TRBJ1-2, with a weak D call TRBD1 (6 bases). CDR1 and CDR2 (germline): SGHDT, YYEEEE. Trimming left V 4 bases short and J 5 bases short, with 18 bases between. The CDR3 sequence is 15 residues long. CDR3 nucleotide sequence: TGTGCCAGCAGCCCCGACAGGTTCTCCATTTATGGCTACACCTTC. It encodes CASSPDRFSIYGYTF.

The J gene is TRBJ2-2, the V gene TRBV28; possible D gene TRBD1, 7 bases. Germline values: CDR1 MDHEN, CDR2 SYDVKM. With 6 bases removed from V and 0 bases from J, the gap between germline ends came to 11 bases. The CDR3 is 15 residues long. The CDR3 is CASREGQTNTGELFF. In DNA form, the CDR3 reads TGTGCCAGCAGGGAGGGACAGACGAACACCGGGGAGCTGTTTTTT.

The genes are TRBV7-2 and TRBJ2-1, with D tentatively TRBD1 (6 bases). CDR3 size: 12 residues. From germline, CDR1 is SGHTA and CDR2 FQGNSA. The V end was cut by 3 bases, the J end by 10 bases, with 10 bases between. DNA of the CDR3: TGTGCCAGCAGCTTTGACAGGTCCGAGCAGTTCTTC. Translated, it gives CASSFDRSEQFF.

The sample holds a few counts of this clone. The CDR3 DNA follows: TGTGCCAGTAGTATCACTGGGAACACTGAAGCTTTCTTT. Translated, it gives CASSITGNTEAFF. This chain joins TRBV19 and TRBJ1-1; no reliable D call. This CDR3 has 13 residues. The germline V gene has CDR1 LNHDA and CDR2 SQIVND (reference sequence). V lost 3 bases and J lost 1, with 6 bases in between.

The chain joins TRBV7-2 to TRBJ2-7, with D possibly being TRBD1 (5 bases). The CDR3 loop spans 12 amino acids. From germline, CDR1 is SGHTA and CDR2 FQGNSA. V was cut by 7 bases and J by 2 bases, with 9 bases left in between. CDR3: CASNADTYEQYF. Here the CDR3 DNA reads TGTGCCAGCAACGCGGACACCTACGAGCAGTACTTC.

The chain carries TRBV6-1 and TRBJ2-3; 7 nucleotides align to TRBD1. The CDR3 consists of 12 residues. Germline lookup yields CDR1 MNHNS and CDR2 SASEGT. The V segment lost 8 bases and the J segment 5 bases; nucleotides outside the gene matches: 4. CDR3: CASSHRGDTQYF. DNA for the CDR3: TGTGCCAGCTCTCACAGGGGAGATACGCAGTATTTT.